The rows below give T cell receptor beta chains drawn from one sample of a study of technical replicates of blood from several donors. The protocol was immunoSEQ multiplex PCR, while the TCRdb copy is restricted to in-frame clones and leaves out a portion. This sample has around 92,000 clones, with about 94% found just once. The specimen was T cells isolated from PBMCs. These receptors were collected from a human donor in good health. Both conserved end residues are part of each CDR3. Fields, in order: clone size, J gene, V gene, D gene, CDR3 DNA, CDR3 protein. The D gene is left open where the match is weak. Only some rows state a clone size, as once, few, many or a class for expanded clones.

>-|TRBJ2-7|TRBV5-1|TRBD1
TGCGCCAGCGGAACCGGGACAGGCTACGAGCAGTACTTC
CASGTGTGYEQYF
>-|TRBJ1-2|TRBV6-5|-
TGTGCCAGCAGTTACTCTCGATCCGGAAGAGGGGGCTACACCTTC
CASSYSRSGRGGYTF
>-|TRBJ1-2|TRBV5-1|TRBD1
TGCGCCAGCAGCTCCAGTCCCTTTCCGGGACAGGCCAGCGTGGGGCATGGCTACACCTTC
CASSSSPFPGQASVGHGYTF
>-|TRBJ1-1|TRBV9|-
TGTGCCAGCAGCGTAGTGCCGGGGAACACTGAAGCTTTCTTT
CASSVVPGNTEAFF
>once|TRBJ1-1|TRBV19|-
TGTGCCAGTAGTCCCGGACACCTGAACACTGAAGCTTTCTTT
CASSPGHLNTEAFF
>-|TRBJ2-7|TRBV7-9|-
TGTGCCAGCAGCATACCATCCGGGACTCGCCCCTACGAGCAGTACTTC
CASSIPSGTRPYEQYF
>-|TRBJ2-1|TRBV6-1|-
TGTGCCAGCAATCCGGACAGCTCCGGCCTTAATGAGCAGTTCTTC
CASNPDSSGLNEQFF
>-|TRBJ2-7|TRBV18|-
TGTGCCAGCTCGGACTATTCAGAGGACGAGCAGTACTTC
CASSDYSEDEQYF
>-|TRBJ2-7|TRBV27|TRBD2
TGTGCCAGCAGTTTGTCTAGCGGAAGCTTTTGGTCCTACGAGCAGTACTTC
CASSLSSGSFWSYEQYF
>-|TRBJ1-1|TRBV6-5|TRBD1
TGTGCCAGCAGATTAAGGACAGGGGATACTTTTGAAGCTTTCTTT
CASRLRTGDTFEAFF
>-|TRBJ2-1|TRBV25-1|-
TGTGCCAGCAGTGACGATCTCTCAGGGTCTGTATCCTACAATGAGCAGTTCTTC
CASSDDLSGSVSYNEQFF
>once|TRBJ1-5|TRBV6-1|TRBD1
TGTGCCAGCAGTGATGCCCTGACAGGGAGCAATCAGCCCCAGCATTTT
CASSDALTGSNQPQHF
>-|TRBJ1-2|TRBV7-9|TRBD1
TGTGCCAGCAGGGAGGCGCGACAGGGCTCTCTCGGCTACACCTTC
CASREARQGSLGYTF
>-|TRBJ2-7|TRBV13|TRBD1
TGTGCCAGCAGCTTACCTACGGGACAGGATTCCTACGAGCAGTACTTC
CASSLPTGQDSYEQYF
>once|TRBJ2-1|TRBV9|-
TGTGCCAGCAGCGTAGCCTTCGGAGGTCGCAATGAGCAGTTCTTC
CASSVAFGGRNEQFF
>-|TRBJ2-1|TRBV19|-
TGTGCCAGTAGTCATCAGGGTAACAATGAGCAGTTCTTC
CASSHQGNNEQFF
>-|TRBJ2-1|TRBV6-5|TRBD2
TGTGCCAGCAGTTACTCGTTGACTAGCGGGGTCGGTGAGCAGTTCTTC
CASSYSLTSGVGEQFF
>once|TRBJ2-7|TRBV7-9|TRBD2
TGTGCCAGCAGCTTGGCGGGGGTGGACCATTCCTACGAGCAGTACTTC
CASSLAGVDHSYEQYF
>-|TRBJ1-4|TRBV5-1|-
TGCGCCAGCAGCTTCGGGTGGGTTGGAACTAATGAAAAACTGTTTTTT
CASSFGWVGTNEKLFF
>-|TRBJ2-3|TRBV6-1|-
TGTGCCAGCAGTGGAAGCATTCCCCCCCGGGGGGCTATCACAGATACGCAGTATTTT
CASSGSIPPRGAITDTQYF
>once|TRBJ2-3|TRBV12-5|-
TGTGCTAGTGGTTTGGTATCCACCGACAGGCCCCCAGATACGCAGTATTTT
CASGLVSTDRPPDTQYF
>-|TRBJ1-1|TRBV29-1|-
TGCAGCGTTGTTCTGAGACAGATGAACACTGAAGCTTTCTTT
CSVVLRQMNTEAFF